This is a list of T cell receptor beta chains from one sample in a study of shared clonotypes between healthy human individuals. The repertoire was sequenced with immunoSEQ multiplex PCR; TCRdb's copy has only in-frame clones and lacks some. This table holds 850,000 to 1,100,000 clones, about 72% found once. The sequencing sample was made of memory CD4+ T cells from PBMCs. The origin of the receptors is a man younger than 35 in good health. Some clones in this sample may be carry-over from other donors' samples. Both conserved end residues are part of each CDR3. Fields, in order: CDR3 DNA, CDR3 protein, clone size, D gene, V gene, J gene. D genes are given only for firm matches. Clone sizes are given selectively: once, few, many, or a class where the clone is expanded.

CDR3nt: TGTGCCAGCCGAGAGGGCAGACTTAACACTGAAGCTTTCTTT
CDR3aa: CASREGRLNTEAFF
abundance: -
d_gene: -
v_gene: TRBV2
j_gene: TRBJ1-1

CDR3nt: TGCGCCAGCAGCCAAGAAGCCGGTCGGGGGGCTGCCGGGGAGCTGTTTTTT
CDR3aa: CASSQEAGRGAAGELFF
abundance: -
d_gene: -
v_gene: TRBV4-3
j_gene: TRBJ2-2

CDR3nt: TGTGCCAGCAGCCCAAACCCAGGGGGGTCCTACGAGCAGTACTTC
CDR3aa: CASSPNPGGSYEQYF
abundance: few
d_gene: -
v_gene: TRBV9
j_gene: TRBJ2-7

CDR3nt: TGTGCCAGCAGCCTAACTTACACTGAAGCTTTCTTT
CDR3aa: CASSLTYTEAFF
abundance: once
d_gene: -
v_gene: TRBV28
j_gene: TRBJ1-1

CDR3nt: TGTGCCAGCAGCTCACACAGGGAAATACAGCCCCAGCATTTT
CDR3aa: CASSSHREIQPQHF
abundance: -
d_gene: -
v_gene: TRBV7-2
j_gene: TRBJ1-5

CDR3nt: TGTGCCATCAGTGGGCCGGACAGGGGCCACGAGCAGTACTTC
CDR3aa: CAISGPDRGHEQYF
abundance: -
d_gene: TRBD1
v_gene: TRBV10-3
j_gene: TRBJ2-7

CDR3nt: TGTGCCAGCAGTGAATACGGAGAGACCCAGTACTTC
CDR3aa: CASSEYGETQYF
abundance: -
d_gene: -
v_gene: TRBV25-1
j_gene: TRBJ2-5

CDR3nt: TGTGCCAGCAGTGGAGTGGACACCGGGGAGCTGTTTTTT
CDR3aa: CASSGVDTGELFF
abundance: few
d_gene: -
v_gene: TRBV28
j_gene: TRBJ2-2

CDR3nt: TGTGCCAGCCTCCCCATGGGGGACAGGAGTTTTGGAAACACCATATATTTT
CDR3aa: CASLPMGDRSFGNTIYF
abundance: -
d_gene: -
v_gene: TRBV21-1
j_gene: TRBJ1-3

CDR3nt: TGTGCCAGCTCACCATTGCCAGACTCGGAGACCCAGTACTTC
CDR3aa: CASSPLPDSETQYF
abundance: -
d_gene: -
v_gene: TRBV18
j_gene: TRBJ2-5

CDR3nt: TGTGCCAGCACTTTAGCGCGCAATTCCTACGAGCAGTACTTC
CDR3aa: CASTLARNSYEQYF
abundance: -
d_gene: -
v_gene: TRBV28
j_gene: TRBJ2-7

CDR3nt: TGCGCCAGCAGCTTGTCCTCCGGGACAGGGTCGTACGAGCAGTACTTC
CDR3aa: CASSLSSGTGSYEQYF
abundance: -
d_gene: TRBD1
v_gene: TRBV5-1
j_gene: TRBJ2-7

CDR3nt: TGTGCCAGCAGTTCGACAGGGACTGGCTACACCTTC
CDR3aa: CASSSTGTGYTF
abundance: -
d_gene: TRBD1
v_gene: TRBV27
j_gene: TRBJ1-2

CDR3nt: TGTGCCTGGAGTGTATCATATGCAGAAGCTTTCTTT
CDR3aa: CAWSVSYAEAFF
abundance: few
d_gene: -
v_gene: TRBV30
j_gene: TRBJ1-1

CDR3nt: TGTGCCAGCAGCTTATCGGGACTTAACAATGAGCAGTTCTTC
CDR3aa: CASSLSGLNNEQFF
abundance: -
d_gene: -
v_gene: TRBV7-3
j_gene: TRBJ2-1

CDR3nt: TGTGCCAGCCAGTTAGGGGGGGGCCCGAACACTGAAGCTTTCTTT
CDR3aa: CASQLGGGPNTEAFF
abundance: -
d_gene: -
v_gene: TRBV7-2
j_gene: TRBJ1-1

CDR3nt: TGTGCCAGCAGGCTAGCGCCAGGGGACTATGGCTACACCTTC
CDR3aa: CASRLAPGDYGYTF
abundance: -
d_gene: -
v_gene: TRBV28
j_gene: TRBJ1-2

CDR3nt: TGTGCCAGCAGTCCAGGACTAGCGGGAGTTCTGGGTGAGCAGTTCTTC
CDR3aa: CASSPGLAGVLGEQFF
abundance: -
d_gene: TRBD2
v_gene: TRBV27
j_gene: TRBJ2-1

CDR3nt: TGTGCCAGCAGTACGAGGGGCTCGAACACTGAAGCTTTCTTT
CDR3aa: CASSTRGSNTEAFF
abundance: many
d_gene: -
v_gene: TRBV27
j_gene: TRBJ1-1

CDR3nt: TGTGCCAGCAGCAATGACAGGGGCGGAAACACCATATATTTT
CDR3aa: CASSNDRGGNTIYF
abundance: once
d_gene: TRBD1
v_gene: TRBV9
j_gene: TRBJ1-3

CDR3nt: TGCGCCAGCAGCCCCTTAGTGGCCATTACCAACACTGAAGCTTTCTTT
CDR3aa: CASSPLVAITNTEAFF
abundance: once
d_gene: -
v_gene: TRBV5-1
j_gene: TRBJ1-1

CDR3nt: TGTGCCAGTAGTATACTTGGGACTAGCGGACTTTCCCTCTACGAGCAGTACTTC
CDR3aa: CASSILGTSGLSLYEQYF
abundance: -
d_gene: TRBD2
v_gene: TRBV19
j_gene: TRBJ2-7

CDR3nt: TGTGCCAGCAGCGTGGAACCCTACAATGAGCAGTTCTTC
CDR3aa: CASSVEPYNEQFF
abundance: -
d_gene: -
v_gene: TRBV9
j_gene: TRBJ2-1

CDR3nt: TGTGCCAGCAGCTTAGCTAGCGGACGGGATGGTACGCAGTATTTT
CDR3aa: CASSLASGRDGTQYF
abundance: -
d_gene: -
v_gene: TRBV7-6
j_gene: TRBJ2-3

CDR3nt: TGTGCCAGCAGGAGGGAGACAGCCTCCTACGAGCAGTACTTC
CDR3aa: CASRRETASYEQYF
abundance: -
d_gene: -
v_gene: TRBV6-1
j_gene: TRBJ2-7

CDR3nt: TGTGCCAGTAGCCGGACAGGGGGCATCGCCGGGGAGCTGTTTTTT
CDR3aa: CASSRTGGIAGELFF
abundance: -
d_gene: TRBD1
v_gene: TRBV19
j_gene: TRBJ2-2

CDR3nt: TGTGCCAGCAGGGTCCATTTTACGGATGGCTACACCTTC
CDR3aa: CASRVHFTDGYTF
abundance: once
d_gene: -
v_gene: TRBV28
j_gene: TRBJ1-2

CDR3nt: TGTGCCAGCAGCGCGAGTGCCGCCAAAAACATTCAGTACTTC
CDR3aa: CASSASAAKNIQYF
abundance: -
d_gene: -
v_gene: TRBV9
j_gene: TRBJ2-4

CDR3nt: TGTGCCAGCTCTGTGAAAGGCTCTGGAAACACCATATATTTT
CDR3aa: CASSVKGSGNTIYF
abundance: -
d_gene: -
v_gene: TRBV7-2
j_gene: TRBJ1-3

CDR3nt: TGTGCCAGCAGTACAGGGACGGCTGAAGCTTTCTTT
CDR3aa: CASSTGTAEAFF
abundance: -
d_gene: -
v_gene: TRBV6-6
j_gene: TRBJ1-1

CDR3nt: TGTGCCAGCAGCCCAGCTCACCCTTGGACAGGGGGCACCTATGGCTACACCTTC
CDR3aa: CASSPAHPWTGGTYGYTF
abundance: -
d_gene: TRBD1
v_gene: TRBV28
j_gene: TRBJ1-2

CDR3nt: TGCGCCAGCAGCTTGGAAGCGGTCCTTGGCTACACCTTC
CDR3aa: CASSLEAVLGYTF
abundance: -
d_gene: -
v_gene: TRBV5-1
j_gene: TRBJ1-2

CDR3nt: TGTGCCAGCAGCTTGGGAGGGACAGGGCGATACGAGCAGTACTTC
CDR3aa: CASSLGGTGRYEQYF
abundance: few
d_gene: TRBD1
v_gene: TRBV5-4
j_gene: TRBJ2-7

CDR3nt: TGTGCCACCAGCAGAGAGCAGGGCGGCACCGGGGAGCTGTTTTTT
CDR3aa: CATSREQGGTGELFF
abundance: -
d_gene: -
v_gene: TRBV15
j_gene: TRBJ2-2

CDR3nt: TGTGCCAGCAGCTCCCGGGACCGGATGACCTACGAGCAGTACTTC
CDR3aa: CASSSRDRMTYEQYF
abundance: -
d_gene: -
v_gene: TRBV5-4
j_gene: TRBJ2-7

CDR3nt: TGTGCCAGCAGCGTAGTGGAAGTCGGGGAGCTGTTTTTT
CDR3aa: CASSVVEVGELFF
abundance: -
d_gene: -
v_gene: TRBV9
j_gene: TRBJ2-2

CDR3nt: TGTGCCAGCAGTTTGGACAGAAACTATGGCTACACCTTC
CDR3aa: CASSLDRNYGYTF
abundance: -
d_gene: -
v_gene: TRBV28
j_gene: TRBJ1-2

CDR3nt: TGTGCCAGCAGCCAAGGTACAAGCGAACCCCAAGAGACCCAGTACTTC
CDR3aa: CASSQGTSEPQETQYF
abundance: few
d_gene: -
v_gene: TRBV4-2
j_gene: TRBJ2-5

CDR3nt: TGTGCCAGCTTGGGGGGTAGCACAGATACGCAGTATTTT
CDR3aa: CASLGGSTDTQYF
abundance: -
d_gene: -
v_gene: TRBV6-1
j_gene: TRBJ2-3

CDR3nt: TGTGCCAGCAGCCAGGGACGGATAAACTATGGCTACACCTTC
CDR3aa: CASSQGRINYGYTF
abundance: -
d_gene: -
v_gene: TRBV2
j_gene: TRBJ1-2

CDR3nt: TGTGCCAGCAGCTTAGCGACTGGAGGGGGTTTTAGAGGCGGGGAGCTGTTTTTT
CDR3aa: CASSLATGGGFRGGELFF
abundance: -
d_gene: -
v_gene: TRBV11-2
j_gene: TRBJ2-2

CDR3nt: TGTGCCAGCAGTTACTGGGAGCGGAAAGACACAGATACGCAGTATTTT
CDR3aa: CASSYWERKDTDTQYF
abundance: -
d_gene: -
v_gene: TRBV6-6
j_gene: TRBJ2-3

CDR3nt: TGTGCCAGCGCTGAAGGGGCGACCCAGTACTTC
CDR3aa: CASAEGATQYF
abundance: -
d_gene: -
v_gene: TRBV11-2
j_gene: TRBJ2-5

CDR3nt: TGTGCCGGGCGGGGGCGACCCACCGGGGAGCTGTTTTTT
CDR3aa: CAGRGRPTGELFF
abundance: -
d_gene: -
v_gene: TRBV5-4
j_gene: TRBJ2-2

CDR3nt: TGCGCCAGCAGCTTCGGGCAGGGGAGTGAAGCTTTCTTT
CDR3aa: CASSFGQGSEAFF
abundance: -
d_gene: -
v_gene: TRBV5-1
j_gene: TRBJ1-1

CDR3nt: TGTGCCAGCAGCTTGGGGACTAGCGGGAGGAACTCCTACAATGAGCAGTTCTTC
CDR3aa: CASSLGTSGRNSYNEQFF
abundance: -
d_gene: TRBD2
v_gene: TRBV5-4
j_gene: TRBJ2-1

CDR3nt: TGTGCCAGTACTGACAGGTCTAATACGCAGTATTTT
CDR3aa: CASTDRSNTQYF
abundance: -
d_gene: -
v_gene: TRBV19
j_gene: TRBJ2-3

CDR3nt: TGCGCCAGCAGCCAATCCGCGACAGGGGGCTCGACAGATACGCAGTATTTT
CDR3aa: CASSQSATGGSTDTQYF
abundance: few
d_gene: TRBD1
v_gene: TRBV4-3
j_gene: TRBJ2-3

CDR3nt: TGTGCCTGGAGTGGCCCGGGACTAGCGGTCCAGTTCTTC
CDR3aa: CAWSGPGLAVQFF
abundance: -
d_gene: TRBD2
v_gene: TRBV30
j_gene: TRBJ2-1

CDR3nt: TGTGCCAGCAGCATAAGGGGCACAGATACGCAGTATTTT
CDR3aa: CASSIRGTDTQYF
abundance: -
d_gene: -
v_gene: TRBV11-3
j_gene: TRBJ2-3

CDR3nt: TGTGCCAGCACCACTAGCGGGACTGAAGATACGCAGTATTTT
CDR3aa: CASTTSGTEDTQYF
abundance: -
d_gene: TRBD2
v_gene: TRBV5-5
j_gene: TRBJ2-3

CDR3nt: TGTGCCAGCTCACGCGGACTCTACGAGCAGTACTTC
CDR3aa: CASSRGLYEQYF
abundance: -
d_gene: -
v_gene: TRBV18
j_gene: TRBJ2-7